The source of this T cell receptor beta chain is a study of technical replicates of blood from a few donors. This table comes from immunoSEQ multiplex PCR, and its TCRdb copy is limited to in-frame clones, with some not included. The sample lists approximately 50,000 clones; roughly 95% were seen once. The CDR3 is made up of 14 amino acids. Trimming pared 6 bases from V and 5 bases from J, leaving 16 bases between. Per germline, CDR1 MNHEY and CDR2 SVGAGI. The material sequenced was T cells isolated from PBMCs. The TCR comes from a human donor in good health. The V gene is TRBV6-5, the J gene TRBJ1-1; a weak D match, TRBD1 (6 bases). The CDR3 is CASRHSQGWTEAFF. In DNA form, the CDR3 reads TGTGCCAGCAGGCATTCACAGGGTTGGACTGAAGCTTTCTTT.